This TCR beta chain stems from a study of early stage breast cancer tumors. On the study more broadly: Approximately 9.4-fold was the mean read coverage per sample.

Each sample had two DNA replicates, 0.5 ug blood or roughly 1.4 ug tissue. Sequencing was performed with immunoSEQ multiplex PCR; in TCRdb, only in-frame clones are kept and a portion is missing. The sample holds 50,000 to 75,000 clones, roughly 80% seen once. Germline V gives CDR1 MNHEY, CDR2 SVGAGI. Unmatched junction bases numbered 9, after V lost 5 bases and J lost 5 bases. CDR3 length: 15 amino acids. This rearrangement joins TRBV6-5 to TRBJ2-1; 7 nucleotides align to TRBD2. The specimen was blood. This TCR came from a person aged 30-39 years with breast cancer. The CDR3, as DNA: TGTGCCAGCAGTAACAGGCGGGAGACCAACAATGAGCAGTTCTTC. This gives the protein CASSNRRETNNEQFF.